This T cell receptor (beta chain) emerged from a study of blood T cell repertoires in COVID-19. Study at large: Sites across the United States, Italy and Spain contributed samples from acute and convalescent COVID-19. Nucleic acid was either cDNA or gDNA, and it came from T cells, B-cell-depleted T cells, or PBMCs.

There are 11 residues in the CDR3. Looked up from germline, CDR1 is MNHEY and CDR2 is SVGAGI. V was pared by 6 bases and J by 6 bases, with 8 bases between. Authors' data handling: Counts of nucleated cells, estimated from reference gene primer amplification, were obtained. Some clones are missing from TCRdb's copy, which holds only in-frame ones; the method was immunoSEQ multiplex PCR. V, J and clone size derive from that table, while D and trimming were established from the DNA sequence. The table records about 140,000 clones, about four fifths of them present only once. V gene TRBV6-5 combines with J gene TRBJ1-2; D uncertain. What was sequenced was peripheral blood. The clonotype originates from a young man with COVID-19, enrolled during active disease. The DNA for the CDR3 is TGTGCCAGCAGAACGGTTCATGGCTACACCTTC. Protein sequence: CASRTVHGYTF.